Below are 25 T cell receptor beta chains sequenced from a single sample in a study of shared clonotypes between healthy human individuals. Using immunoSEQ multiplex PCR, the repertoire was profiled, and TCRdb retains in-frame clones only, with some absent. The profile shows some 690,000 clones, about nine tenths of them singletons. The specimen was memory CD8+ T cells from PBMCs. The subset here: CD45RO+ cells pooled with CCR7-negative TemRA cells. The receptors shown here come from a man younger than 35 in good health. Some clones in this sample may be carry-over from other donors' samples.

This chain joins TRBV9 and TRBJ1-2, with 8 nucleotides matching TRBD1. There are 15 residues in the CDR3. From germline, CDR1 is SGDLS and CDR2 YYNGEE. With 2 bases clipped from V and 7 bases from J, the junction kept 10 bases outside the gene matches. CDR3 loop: CASSVGQGGGSGYTF. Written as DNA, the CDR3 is TGTGCCAGCAGCGTCGGACAGGGCGGAGGGTCTGGCTACACCTTC.

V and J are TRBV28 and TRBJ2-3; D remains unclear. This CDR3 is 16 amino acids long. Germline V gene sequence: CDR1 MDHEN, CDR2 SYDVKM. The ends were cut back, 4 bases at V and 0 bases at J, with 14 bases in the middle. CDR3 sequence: CASSSVSRTSTDTQYF. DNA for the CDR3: TGTGCCAGCAGTTCGGTAAGCCGGACCAGCACAGATACGCAGTATTTT.

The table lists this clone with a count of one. Written as DNA, the CDR3 is TGTGCCACCAGCTCAACGGTAAGGACTAGCGGGATCTACGAGCAGTACTTC. Translated: CATSSTVRTSGIYEQYF. The rearrangement joins TRBV15 to TRBJ2-7; TRBD2 matches at 12 bases. V was pared by 5 bases and J by 3 bases, with 11 bases of the junction left unmatched. CDR1 is LNHNV and CDR2 is YYDKDF in the germline V gene (reference sequence). The CDR3 extends over 17 amino acids.

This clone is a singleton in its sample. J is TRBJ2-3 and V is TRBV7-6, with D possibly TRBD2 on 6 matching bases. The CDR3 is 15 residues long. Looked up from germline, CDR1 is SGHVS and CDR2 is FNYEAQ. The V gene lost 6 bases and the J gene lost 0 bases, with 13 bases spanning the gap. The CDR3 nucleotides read TGTGCCAGCAGGCGAGGGCTAGCGAGCACAGATACGCAGTATTTT. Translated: CASRRGLASTDTQYF.

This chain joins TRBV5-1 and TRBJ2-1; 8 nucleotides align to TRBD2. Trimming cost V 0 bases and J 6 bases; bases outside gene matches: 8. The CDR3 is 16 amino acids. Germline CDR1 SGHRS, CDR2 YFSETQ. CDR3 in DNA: TGCGCCAGCAGCTTGGGGATAAGCGGGAGCGCCAATGAGCAGTTCTTC. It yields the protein CASSLGISGSANEQFF. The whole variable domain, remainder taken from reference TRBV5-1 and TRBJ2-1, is KAGVTQTPRYLIKTRGQQVTLSCSPISGHRSVSWYQQTPGQGLQFLFEYFSETQRNKGNFPGRFSGRQFSNSRSEMNVSTLELGDSALYLCASSLGISGSANEQFFGPGTRLTVL.

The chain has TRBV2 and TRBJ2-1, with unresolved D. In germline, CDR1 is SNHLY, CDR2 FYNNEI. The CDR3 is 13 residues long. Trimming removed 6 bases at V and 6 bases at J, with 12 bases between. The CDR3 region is CASSPMVGNEQFF. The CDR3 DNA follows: TGTGCCAGCAGCCCTATGGTGGGCAATGAGCAGTTCTTC.

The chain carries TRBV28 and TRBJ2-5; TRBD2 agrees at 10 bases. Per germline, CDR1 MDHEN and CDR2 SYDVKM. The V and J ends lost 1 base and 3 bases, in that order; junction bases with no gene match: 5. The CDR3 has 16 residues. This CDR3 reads CASSLYGLAAEETQYF. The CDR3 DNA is TGTGCCAGCAGTTTATACGGACTAGCGGCCGAAGAGACCCAGTACTTC.

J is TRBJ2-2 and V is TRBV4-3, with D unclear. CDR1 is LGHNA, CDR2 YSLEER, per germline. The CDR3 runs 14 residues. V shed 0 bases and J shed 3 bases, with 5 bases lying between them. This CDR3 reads CASSQEWDTGELFF. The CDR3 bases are TGCGCCAGCAGCCAAGAGTGGGACACCGGGGAGCTGTTTTTT.

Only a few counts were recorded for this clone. CDR3 bases: TGTGCCTCAGGGGACAGGGGGGCGAAATCTGGCTACACCTTC. Translated: CASGDRGAKSGYTF. The chain couples TRBV10-3 to TRBJ1-2; 11 positions agree with TRBD1. In germline, CDR1 is ENHRY, CDR2 SYGVKD. V gave up 11 bases and J gave up 7 bases; unmatched junction bases: 12. The CDR3 runs to 14 residues.

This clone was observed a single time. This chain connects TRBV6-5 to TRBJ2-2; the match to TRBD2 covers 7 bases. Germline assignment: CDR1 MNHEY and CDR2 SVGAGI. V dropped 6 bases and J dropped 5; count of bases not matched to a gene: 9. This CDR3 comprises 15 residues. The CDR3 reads CASSLRGRSTGELFF. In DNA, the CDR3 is TGTGCCAGCAGCTTGCGGGGGAGGAGTACCGGGGAGCTGTTTTTT.

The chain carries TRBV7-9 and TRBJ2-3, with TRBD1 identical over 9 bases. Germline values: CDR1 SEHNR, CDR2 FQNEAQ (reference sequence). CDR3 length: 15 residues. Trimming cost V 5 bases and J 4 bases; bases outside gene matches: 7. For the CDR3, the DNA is TGTGCCAGCAGCCCGGGACAGGGAGGGGCAGATACGCAGTATTTT. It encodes CASSPGQGGADTQYF.

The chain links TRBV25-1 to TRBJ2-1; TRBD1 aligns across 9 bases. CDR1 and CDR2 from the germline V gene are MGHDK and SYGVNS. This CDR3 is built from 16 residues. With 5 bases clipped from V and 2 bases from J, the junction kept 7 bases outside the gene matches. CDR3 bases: TGTGCCAGCAGTACAAGCGGGGACAGGGCCTACAATGAGCAGTTCTTC. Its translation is CASSTSGDRAYNEQFF.

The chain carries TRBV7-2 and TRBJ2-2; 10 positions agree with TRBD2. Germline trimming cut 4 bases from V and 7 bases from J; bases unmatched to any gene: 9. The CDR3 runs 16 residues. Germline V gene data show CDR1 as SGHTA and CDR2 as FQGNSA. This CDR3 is CASSSWTSGAGGELFF. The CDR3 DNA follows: TGTGCCAGCAGCTCCTGGACTAGCGGCGCGGGCGGGGAGCTGTTTTTT.

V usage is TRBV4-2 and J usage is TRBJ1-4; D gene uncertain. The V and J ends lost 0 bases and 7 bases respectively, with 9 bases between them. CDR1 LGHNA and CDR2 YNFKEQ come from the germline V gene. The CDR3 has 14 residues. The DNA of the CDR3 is TGTGCCAGCAGCCAAGATTCCGACGGTGAAAAACTGTTTTTT. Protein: CASSQDSDGEKLFF.

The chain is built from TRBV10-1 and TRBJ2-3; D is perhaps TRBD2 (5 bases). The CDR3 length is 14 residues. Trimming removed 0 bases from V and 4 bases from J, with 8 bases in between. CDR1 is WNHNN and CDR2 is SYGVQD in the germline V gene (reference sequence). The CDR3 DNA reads TGCGCCAGCAGTGAGTCAGGCGGGCCAGATACGCAGTATTTT. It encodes CASSESGGPDTQYF.

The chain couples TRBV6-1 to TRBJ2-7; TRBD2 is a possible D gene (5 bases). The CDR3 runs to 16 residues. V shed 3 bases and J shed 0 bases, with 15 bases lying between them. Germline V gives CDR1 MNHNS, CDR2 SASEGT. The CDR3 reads CASSEDWRTSSYEQYF. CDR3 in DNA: TGTGCCAGCAGTGAGGATTGGCGGACTTCCTCCTACGAGCAGTACTTC.

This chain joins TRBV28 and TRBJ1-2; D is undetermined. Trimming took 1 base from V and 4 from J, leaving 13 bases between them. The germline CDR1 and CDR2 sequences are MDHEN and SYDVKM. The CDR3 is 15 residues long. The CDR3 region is CASSLFWGGSYGYTF. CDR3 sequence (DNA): TGTGCCAGCAGTTTATTTTGGGGAGGGAGCTATGGCTACACCTTC.

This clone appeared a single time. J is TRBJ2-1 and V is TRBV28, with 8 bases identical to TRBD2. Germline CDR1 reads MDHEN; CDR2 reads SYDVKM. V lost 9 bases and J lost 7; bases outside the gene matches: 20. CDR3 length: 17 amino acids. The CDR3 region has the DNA TGTGCCAGTTCGCGGGGGGCACTTTTCACGTGGGCAAATGAGCAGTTCTTC. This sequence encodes CASSRGALFTWANEQFF.

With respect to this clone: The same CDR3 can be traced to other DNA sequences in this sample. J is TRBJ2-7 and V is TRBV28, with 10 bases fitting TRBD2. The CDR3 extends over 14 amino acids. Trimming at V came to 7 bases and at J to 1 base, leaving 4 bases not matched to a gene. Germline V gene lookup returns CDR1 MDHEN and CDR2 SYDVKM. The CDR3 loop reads CASIWTSGSYEQYF. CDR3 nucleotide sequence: TGTGCCAGCATCTGGACTAGCGGATCCTACGAGCAGTACTTC.

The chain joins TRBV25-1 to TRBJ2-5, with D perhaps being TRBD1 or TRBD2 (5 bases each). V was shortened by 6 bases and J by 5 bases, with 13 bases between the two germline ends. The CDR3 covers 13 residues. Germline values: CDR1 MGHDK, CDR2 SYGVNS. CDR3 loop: CASRDKEAETQYF. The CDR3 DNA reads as TGTGCCAGCAGGGACAAGGAGGCGGAGACCCAGTACTTC.

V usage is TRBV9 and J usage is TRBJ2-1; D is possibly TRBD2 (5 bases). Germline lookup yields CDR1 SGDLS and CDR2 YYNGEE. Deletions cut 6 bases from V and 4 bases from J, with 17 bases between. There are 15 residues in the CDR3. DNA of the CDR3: TGTGCCAGCACCTCCGGCAGCGGTTCATACAATGAGCAGTTCTTC. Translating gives CASTSGSGSYNEQFF. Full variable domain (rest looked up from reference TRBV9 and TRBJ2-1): DSGVTQTPKHLITATGQRVTLRCSPRSGDLSVYWYQQSLDQGLQFLIQYYNGEERAKGNILERFSAQQFPDLHSELNLSSLELGDSALYFCASTSGSGSYNEQFFGPGTRLTVL.

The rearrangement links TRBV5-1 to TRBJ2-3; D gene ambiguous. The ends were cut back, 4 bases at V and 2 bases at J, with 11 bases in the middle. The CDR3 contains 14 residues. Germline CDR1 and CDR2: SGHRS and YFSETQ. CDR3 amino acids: CASSLYATTDTQYF. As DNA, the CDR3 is TGCGCCAGCAGCCTTTATGCTACCACAGATACGCAGTATTTT. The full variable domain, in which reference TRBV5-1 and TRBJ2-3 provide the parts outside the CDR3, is KAGVTQTPRYLIKTRGQQVTLSCSPISGHRSVSWYQQTPGQGLQFLFEYFSETQRNKGNFPGRFSGRQFSNSRSEMNVSTLELGDSALYLCASSLYATTDTQYFGPGTRLTVL.

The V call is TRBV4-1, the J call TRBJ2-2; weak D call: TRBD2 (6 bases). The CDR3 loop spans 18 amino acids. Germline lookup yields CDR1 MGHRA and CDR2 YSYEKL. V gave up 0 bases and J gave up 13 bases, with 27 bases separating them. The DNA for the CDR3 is TGCGCCAGCAGCCAAGAGCCGATTGGAGGGTTGGGTTCTTTGGGGCTGTTTTTT. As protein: CASSQEPIGGLGSLGLFF.

Written as DNA, the CDR3 is TGTGCCAGCAGCCCCAGACAGTTCCCACCTAACTATGGCTACACCTTC. Its protein product is CASSPRQFPPNYGYTF. The V call is TRBV5-6, the J call TRBJ1-2, with a tentative D call TRBD1 (5 bases). Germline V gene data show CDR1 as SGHDT and CDR2 as YYEEEE. V gave up 4 bases and J gave up 0 bases, with 16 bases separating them. The CDR3 has 16 amino acids.

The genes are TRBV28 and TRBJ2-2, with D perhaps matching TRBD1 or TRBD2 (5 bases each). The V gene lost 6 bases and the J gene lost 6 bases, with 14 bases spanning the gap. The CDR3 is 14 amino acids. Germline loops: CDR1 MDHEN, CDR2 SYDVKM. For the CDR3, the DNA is TGTGCCAGCAGAATTAGAGGGGCGGCCGGGGAGCTGTTTTTT. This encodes CASRIRGAAGELFF.